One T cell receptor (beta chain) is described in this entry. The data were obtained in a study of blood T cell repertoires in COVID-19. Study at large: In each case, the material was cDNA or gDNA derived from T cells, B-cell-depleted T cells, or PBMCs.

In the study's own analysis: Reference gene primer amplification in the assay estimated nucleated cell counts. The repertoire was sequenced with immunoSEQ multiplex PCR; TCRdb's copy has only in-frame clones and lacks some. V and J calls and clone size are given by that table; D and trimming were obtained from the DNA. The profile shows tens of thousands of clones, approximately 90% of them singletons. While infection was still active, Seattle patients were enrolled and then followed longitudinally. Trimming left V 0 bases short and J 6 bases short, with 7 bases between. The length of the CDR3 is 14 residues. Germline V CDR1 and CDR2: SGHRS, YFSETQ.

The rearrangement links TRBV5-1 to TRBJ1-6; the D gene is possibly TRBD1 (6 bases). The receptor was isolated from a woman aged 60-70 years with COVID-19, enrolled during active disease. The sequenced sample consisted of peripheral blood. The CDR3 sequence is CASSLAGVNSPLHF. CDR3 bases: TGCGCCAGCAGCTTGGCAGGGGTTAATTCACCCCTCCACTTT.